The subject of this entry is one T cell receptor beta chain. Original data processing: Counts of nucleated cells, estimated from reference gene primer amplification, were obtained. Some clones are missing from TCRdb's copy, which holds only in-frame ones; the method was immunoSEQ multiplex PCR. V and J calls and clone size are given by that table; D and trimming were obtained from the DNA. This table has 90,000 to 130,000 clones, over 65% appearing once. The germline V gene encodes CDR1 MDHEN and CDR2 SYDVKM. With V trimmed by 6 bases and J by 6 bases, 13 bases remained unmatched. The CDR3 loop spans 16 amino acids. These data belong to a study of blood T cell repertoires in COVID-19. Overall study context: Samples taken during acute and convalescent COVID-19 were collected in the United States, Italy and Spain. PBMCs, B-cell-depleted T cells, or T cells provided the cDNA or gDNA that made up the material.

The clonotype comes from a woman aged 40 to 55 with acute or convalescent COVID-19. Sequencing used peripheral blood. V usage is TRBV28 and J usage is TRBJ1-5; TRBD1 matches 8 bases. In nucleotides, the CDR3 is TGTGCCAGCAGAGTGAGGACAGGGATTGAGTCTCAGCCCCAGCATTTT. It codes for CASRVRTGIESQPQHF.